One sample yielded the 14 T cell receptor beta chains listed below, sequenced in a study of T cells in Graves' hyperthyroidism and ophthalmopathy (dated by TCRdb to the late 2010s). Receptor amplification or capture employed multiplex PCR. Sequencing was performed on an Illumina HiSeq 2000. The TCR beta CDR3 regions were amplified from the RNA transcripts. A first-round RT-PCR of the TCR CDR3 used the HTBI primer set with the Qiagen OneStep RT-PCR kit. TCRdb reprocessing: public reads trimmed at Q25 with fastp, clones called with MiXCR, in-frame beta chains kept. CDR3 protein duplicates are merged, each entry listing the most common genes and DNA. The sample yields over 350,000 distinct CDR3 sequences; around 18% were counted once. 40% of the sample lies in the top ten. The sequenced sample was blood. These receptors originate from a man aged 18 to 29 with Graves' ophthalmopathy.

This clonotype appeared a few times. A single base separates this from a much larger clone, so it may be a read error. The V call is TRBV7-2, the J call TRBJ2-7, with no clear D. The germline V gene has CDR1 SGHTA and CDR2 FQGNSA. V was shortened by 5 bases and J by 3 bases, with 11 bases between the two germline ends. The CDR3 runs to 13 residues. The CDR3 region has the DNA TGTGCCAGCAGCCCCCAGGTGGGCTACGAGCAGTACTTC. Translating it yields CASSPQVGYEQYF.

This clonotype was seen many times. The V gene is TRBV2, the J gene TRBJ2-7; D perhaps matches TRBD1 (6 bases). V lost 6 bases to trimming and J lost 3 bases, with 12 bases between them. Germline V CDR1 and CDR2: SNHLY, FYNNEI. The CDR3 spans 13 residues. The CDR3 sequence: CASRRDINYEQYF. CDR3 nucleotide sequence: TGTGCCAGCAGAAGGGACATTAACTACGAGCAGTACTTC.

This clonotype showed up many times. V and J are TRBV18 and TRBJ2-3; 7 bases line up with TRBD1. CDR1 KGHSH and CDR2 LQKENI come from the germline V gene. J was trimmed by 6 bases and V by 4 bases; bases with no gene match: 4. The CDR3 is 13 amino acids. The CDR3 nucleotides read TGTGCCAGCTCACTAACAGGGGATGATACGCAGTATTTT. Protein: CASSLTGDDTQYF.

This clonotype was found a few times. J is TRBJ2-5 and V is TRBV9, with D perhaps matching TRBD2 (7 bases). The CDR3 consists of 16 residues. From germline, CDR1 is SGDLS and CDR2 YYNGEE. V lost 0 bases and J lost 3, with 15 bases in between. CDR3 nucleotides: TGTGCCAGCAGCGTAGGGACGGGGGGCGGGGAAGAGACCCAGTACTTC. Translated, it gives CASSVGTGGGEETQYF.

The V gene is TRBV9, the J gene TRBJ2-1, with TRBD2 as a possible D gene (5 bases). The CDR3 totals 16 residues. Germline V gene lookup returns CDR1 SGDLS and CDR2 YYNGEE. Trimming took off 4 bases at V and 0 bases at J, with 14 bases between the two ends. Written as DNA, the CDR3 is TGTGCCAGCAGCCCAGCATCTGGACTCTCCTACAATGAGCAGTTCTTC. Encoded protein: CASSPASGLSYNEQFF.

Only a few counts were recorded for this clonotype. J is TRBJ1-2 and V is TRBV5-1, with 7 bases that match TRBD1. The CDR3 is 13 amino acids. After removal of 4 bases from V and 8 bases from J, the junction contained 8 bases not matched to a gene. From germline, CDR1 is SGHRS and CDR2 YFSETQ. The CDR3 sequence is CASSQTGPDGYTF. Written as DNA, the CDR3 is TGCGCCAGCAGCCAGACAGGGCCGGACGGCTACACCTTC.

The chain employs TRBV14 and TRBJ2-1; TRBD1 matches 7 bases. Trimming cost V 4 bases and J 3 bases; bases outside gene matches: 6. CDR1 is SGHDN, CDR2 FVKESK, per germline. The CDR3 loop spans 15 amino acids. The CDR3 region has the DNA TGTGCCAGCAGCCCGATTCAGGGGGACTACAATGAGCAGTTCTTC. The encoded protein is CASSPIQGDYNEQFF.

The rearrangement uses TRBV7-9 and TRBJ1-3; tentatively, D is TRBD1 (5 bases). Germline V gene lookup returns CDR1 SEHNR and CDR2 FQNEAQ (reference sequence). Trimming shortened V by 5 bases and J by 4 bases, and 18 bases separated the two germline ends. The CDR3 loop spans 16 amino acids. The CDR3 DNA sequence: TGTGCCAGCAGCCCCGAGTCGGGGGTGGACGGAAACACCATATATTTT. This codes for CASSPESGVDGNTIYF.

In its sample, this clonotype was seen many times. This chain joins TRBV2 and TRBJ2-7; D is uncertain. Germline CDR1 SNHLY, CDR2 FYNNEI. The CDR3 runs to 12 residues. The ends were cut back, 10 bases at V and 6 bases at J, with 16 bases in the middle. Here the CDR3 reads CATSLFSGEQYF. CDR3 bases: TGTGCCACCAGCCTGTTCAGTGGCGAGCAGTACTTC.

This clonotype was seen at least ten times. The chain is built from TRBV12-3 or TRBV12-4 and TRBJ1-1, with D hard to call. The ends were cut back, 3 bases at V and 1 base at J, with 9 bases in the middle. The CDR3 has 14 amino acids. This chain's CDR3 is CASSLGTANTEAFF. The CDR3 DNA sequence: TGTGCCAGCAGTTTGGGAACAGCGAACACTGAAGCTTTCTTT.

This chain links TRBV7-2 with TRBJ1-2; D is unclear. The CDR3 runs to 14 residues. Germline V lookup: CDR1 SGHTA, CDR2 FQGNSA. The V and J ends lost 5 bases and 1 base respectively, with 11 bases between them. Here the CDR3 reads CASSPTPDNYGYTF. The CDR3 nucleotides are TGTGCCAGCAGCCCGACCCCGGATAACTATGGCTACACCTTC.

This clonotype was counted ten times or more. This chain joins TRBV12-3 or TRBV12-4 and TRBJ2-1; D might be TRBD2 (5 bases). The CDR3 sequence is 11 residues long. The CDR3 DNA sequence: TGTGTGTCGGTGTGGGCGGGTGAGCAGTTCTTC. This gives the protein CVSVWAGEQFF.

V gene TRBV6-5 combines with J gene TRBJ2-1; TRBD2 is a possible D gene (5 bases). Trimming stripped 0 bases from V and 7 bases from J, with 10 bases between. This CDR3 spans 14 amino acids. The V gene's germline CDR1 is MNHEY and CDR2 SVGAGI. CDR3 nucleotide sequence: TGTGCCAGCAGTTACTCCGTCGGGGATAATGAGCAGTTCTTC. This encodes CASSYSVGDNEQFF.

This clonotype showed up just a few times. The chain carries TRBV19 and TRBJ1-5; no firm D call. Germline CDR1 LNHDA, CDR2 SQIVND (reference sequence). This CDR3 has 14 amino acids. Trimming pared 3 bases from V and 1 base from J, leaving 7 bases between. CDR3 loop: CASSIWGSNQPQHF. The CDR3 DNA reads TGTGCCAGTAGTATCTGGGGAAGCAATCAGCCCCAGCATTTT.